The next 5 T cell receptor beta chains were all read from a single sample in a study of T-cell reconstitution after alpha-beta-depleted transplantation in children. Preparation of the TCRbeta library used unique molecular identifiers. TCRdb passed the PCR reads through MiXCR, listing each CDR3 protein once. The top ten hold around 45% of the sample, which has around 230,000 distinct CDR3 sequences, about a sixth seen once. Sequencing used PBMCs, mostly from graft donor cells, obtained 360 days after TCRalphabeta/CD19-depleted stem cell transplant. Every receptor here comes from a male patient between 2 and 15 years old who had a stem cell transplant for acute lymphoblastic leukemia, so the T cells may come from the graft donor.

The table lists this clonotype with a count of one. The chain couples TRBV24-1 to TRBJ1-6; TRBD1 might be the D (5 bases). Looked up from germline, CDR1 is KGHDR and CDR2 is SFDVKD. This CDR3 contains 16 residues. Trimming pared 8 bases from V and 10 bases from J, leaving 23 bases between. The CDR3 coding sequence is TGTGCCACCACCATTCGAGGGATGGGGGACTCATCACCCCTCCACTTT. Protein sequence: CATTIRGMGDSSPLHF.

This clonotype has a count of ten or more. The chain carries TRBV15 and TRBJ2-1; D uncertain. Looked up from germline, CDR1 is LNHNV and CDR2 is YYDKDF (reference sequence). This CDR3 contains 14 residues. The germline V and J ends were trimmed by 1 base and 12 bases, with 16 bases remaining between them. The CDR3 is CATSRVFGLVAQFF. In nucleotides, the CDR3 is TGTGCCACCAGCAGAGTCTTTGGGCTAGTAGCGCAGTTCTTC.

This clonotype was counted many times. The CDR3 sequence is CASSLVLRSEKLFF. DNA of the CDR3: TGTGCCAGCAGCTTAGTCCTACGGAGCGAAAAACTGTTTTTT. The chain recombines TRBV11-2 with TRBJ1-4; D uncertain. The germline V gene has CDR1 SGHAT and CDR2 FQNNGV. The V end lost 1 base, the J end lost 8 bases, and 11 bases lay between the germline ends. The CDR3 spans 14 residues.

This chain links TRBV5-1 with TRBJ2-5, with 10 bases matching TRBD1. This CDR3 has 14 amino acids. Trimming removed 4 bases from V and 5 bases from J; junction bases left unmatched: 5. Germline-derived CDR1 and CDR2 are SGHRS and YFSETQ. CDR3 sequence: CASSEGQGLETQYF. In DNA, the CDR3 is TGCGCCAGCAGCGAGGGACAGGGGTTGGAGACCCAGTACTTC.

CDR3 DNA sequence: TGTGCCAGCAGCCCTAGCGGGAGGGACTACAATGAGCAGTTCTTC. This encodes CASSPSGRDYNEQFF. V gene TRBV7-9 combines with J gene TRBJ2-1; 12 positions agree with TRBD2. CDR1 SEHNR and CDR2 FQNEAQ come from the germline V gene (reference sequence). The length of the CDR3 is 15 residues. After removal of 5 bases from V and 3 bases from J, the junction contained 2 bases not matched to a gene. The complete variable domain, with remaining parts taken from reference TRBV7-9 and TRBJ2-1, reads DTGVSQNPRHKITKRGQNVTFRCDPISEHNRLYWYRQTLGQGPEFLTYFQNEAQLEKSRLLSDRFSAERPKGSFSTLEIQRTEQGDSAMYLCASSPSGRDYNEQFFGPGTRLTVL.